This T cell receptor (beta chain) was recovered during a study of blood T cell repertoires in COVID-19. On the study more broadly: Researchers got acute and convalescent COVID-19 samples from the United States, Italy and Spain. Sample material is recorded as cDNA or gDNA derived from T cells, B-cell-depleted T cells, or PBMCs.

Authors' analysis steps: How many nucleated cells were present was estimated from reference gene primer amplification. Profiled with immunoSEQ multiplex PCR; TCRdb holds only in-frame clones, not every one. That table is the source of V, J and clone size, and D and trimming were worked out from the DNA. Among around 260,000 clones listed, about 85% were seen once. This CDR3 spans 14 amino acids. V gave up 4 bases and J gave up 7 bases; unmatched junction bases: 7. Germline V CDR1 and CDR2: SNHLY, FYNNEI. Patients of the Seattle cohort, enrolled during active infection, were followed longitudinally. The chain recombines TRBV2 with TRBJ1-5; 7 positions agree with TRBD1. This TCR came from a human donor with COVID-19, enrolled during active disease. The donor label of this sample is uncertain. Sequenced input: peripheral blood. The chain's CDR3 is CASSGQGRNQPQHF. The CDR3 DNA is TGTGCCAGCAGTGGACAGGGCAGAAACCAGCCCCAGCATTTT. The complete variable domain, with remaining parts taken from reference TRBV2 and TRBJ1-5, reads EPEVTQTPSHQVTQMGQEVILRCVPISNHLYFYWYRQILGQKVEFLVSFYNNEISEKSEIFDDQFSVERPDGSNFTLKIRSTKLEDSAMYFCASSGQGRNQPQHFGDGTRLSIL.